One and the same sample provided the 22 T cell receptor beta chains below, sequenced in a study of shared clonotypes between healthy human individuals (dated by TCRdb to 2020 to 2022). Library generation was performed with the immunoSEQ multiplex PCR assay. The immuneACCESS repertoire file appears here via TCRdb, limited to in-frame rearrangements. These files lack a portion of the clones; in checked studies, under half of the deficit traces to unresolved V genes, and the cause of the others is not known. The sample contains some 2.1 million clones, about 95% of them found a single time. Of the sample, 0.9% to 1.3% falls within the top ten clones. CD8 naive samples were CD45RO-negative cells positively selected for CCR7, giving a CD45RA+CCR7+ population that excluded TemRA cells. Input material: naive CD8+ T cells sorted from blood. The cell subset or site label, as the study defines it: CD45RA+CCR7+. These receptors came from a man aged 18 to 29 in good health.

As concerns this clone: The sample carries other DNA sequences with the same CDR3. V is TRBV6-5 and J is TRBJ2-1, with D perhaps TRBD1 or TRBD2 (5 bases each). V gave up 6 bases and J gave up 2 bases, with 5 bases separating them. The CDR3 covers 12 residues. The V gene's germline CDR1 is MNHEY and CDR2 SVGAGI. DNA of the CDR3: TGTGCCAGCAGGGGGGCCTACAATGAGCAGTTCTTC. Its translation is CASRGAYNEQFF.

Notes on this clone: The sample carries other DNA sequences with the same CDR3. The chain employs TRBV20-1 and TRBJ2-7; D unclear. The CDR3 length is 11 residues. The germline V gene encodes CDR1 DFQATT and CDR2 SNEGSKA (reference sequence). V dropped 0 bases and J dropped 6 bases, with 6 bases sitting between them. The CDR3 loop reads CSARDAAEQYF. In DNA, the CDR3 is TGCAGTGCTAGAGATGCCGCCGAGCAGTACTTC.

Regarding this clone: The same CDR3 also results from other DNA sequences found in this sample. The chain couples TRBV27 to TRBJ2-7, with D perhaps matching TRBD1 (6 bases). Germline CDR1 and CDR2: MNHEY and SMNVEV (reference sequence). This CDR3 region has 13 residues. V shed 6 bases and J shed 1 base, with 10 bases lying between them. CDR3 in amino acids: CASSVQGSYEQYF. The DNA for the CDR3 is TGTGCCAGCAGCGTACAGGGATCCTACGAGCAGTACTTC.

This chain links TRBV4-1 with TRBJ2-1; 11 bases align to TRBD2. With 3 bases clipped from V and 4 bases from J, the junction kept 2 bases outside the gene matches. The V gene's germline CDR1 is MGHRA and CDR2 YSYEKL. The CDR3 length is 15 residues. CDR3 coding DNA: TGCGCCAGCAGCCATGTAGCGGGAGGGTACAATGAGCAGTTCTTC. Amino acid sequence: CASSHVAGGYNEQFF.

This clone was counted a single time. This chain joins TRBV18 and TRBJ2-7, with 8 bases lining up with TRBD2. V trimming: 2 bases; J trimming: 3 bases; junction bases outside the gene matches: 12. Germline assignment: CDR1 KGHSH and CDR2 LQKENI. The CDR3 extends over 17 amino acids. The CDR3 protein is CASSPNQPPAGVYEQYF. The CDR3 bases are TGTGCCAGCTCACCAAACCAGCCACCAGCGGGAGTCTACGAGCAGTACTTC.

This chain joins TRBV5-6 and TRBJ2-1; 7 nucleotides align to TRBD2. The CDR3 extends over 17 amino acids. The V gene's germline CDR1 is SGHDT and CDR2 YYEEEE. Germline trimming cut 0 bases from V and 2 bases from J; bases unmatched to any gene: 8. Here the CDR3 DNA reads TGTGCCAGCAGCTTGGAGCGGACTAGTAGAACCTACAATGAGCAGTTCTTC. It translates to CASSLERTSRTYNEQFF.

The chain carries TRBV27 and TRBJ1-2; a possible D gene is TRBD1 (6 bases). This CDR3 spans 18 amino acids. Germline CDR1 reads MNHEY; CDR2 reads SMNVEV (reference sequence). Trimming cost V 4 bases and J 4 bases, with 25 bases left between them. As DNA, the CDR3 is TGTGCCAGCAGTTCACTACCGGGGGGGCAGGGCCCTTCCTATGGCTACACCTTC. This gives the protein CASSSLPGGQGPSYGYTF.

As for this clone: Other DNA variants within this sample encode the same CDR3. The CDR3 sequence is CASSLLVGEQFF. The CDR3, as DNA: TGTGCCAGCAGTTTATTGGTCGGTGAGCAGTTCTTC. This chain links TRBV27 with TRBJ2-1; no clear D gene. The CDR3 extends over 12 amino acids. The V gene lost 1 base and the J gene lost 9 bases, with 7 bases spanning the gap. Germline V gene data show CDR1 as MNHEY and CDR2 as SMNVEV (reference sequence).

The chain recombines TRBV5-6 with TRBJ1-2, with D maybe TRBD1 (5 bases). The CDR3 runs to 13 residues. Trimming stripped 4 bases from V and 1 base from J, with 8 bases between. The V gene's germline CDR1 is SGHDT and CDR2 YYEEEE. The CDR3 protein is CASSPDINYGYTF. The CDR3 region has the DNA TGTGCCAGCAGCCCGGACATTAACTATGGCTACACCTTC. The variable domain in full, with the rest retrieved from reference TRBV5-6 and TRBJ1-2, is DAGVTQSPTHLIKTRGQQVTLRCSPKSGHDTVSWYQQALGQGPQFIFQYYEEEERQRGNFPDRFSGHQFPNYSSELNVNALLLGDSALYLCASSPDINYGYTFGSGTRLTVV.

This clone was seen only once. The genes are TRBV28 and TRBJ1-4, with D perhaps matching TRBD1 (5 bases). The CDR3 is made up of 16 amino acids. Trimming cost V 2 bases and J 8 bases, with 18 bases left between them. Germline V lookup: CDR1 MDHEN, CDR2 SYDVKM. CDR3 region: CASSLEGSGIWEKLFF. Written as DNA, the CDR3 is TGTGCCAGCAGTTTAGAGGGGTCGGGGATTTGGGAAAAACTGTTTTTT.

This clone was seen only once. The chain combines TRBV13 with TRBJ1-2, with D tentatively TRBD1 (6 bases). Germline values: CDR1 PRHDT, CDR2 FYEKMQ (reference sequence). The CDR3 runs 14 residues. The germline V and J ends were trimmed by 5 bases and 5 bases, with 15 bases remaining between them. In DNA, the CDR3 is TGTGCCAGCAGCCTGGCCGGACAGATTTATGGCTACACCTTC. This gives the protein CASSLAGQIYGYTF.

The DNA for the CDR3 is TGTGCCAGCAGTTACTCGGGGGCCATGACCTACGAGCAGTACTTC. It encodes CASSYSGAMTYEQYF. V usage is TRBV6-5 and J usage is TRBJ2-7; D possibly corresponds to TRBD1 (6 bases). CDR3 length: 15 amino acids. Looked up from germline, CDR1 is MNHEY and CDR2 is SVGAGI. Trimming removed 0 bases from V and 2 bases from J, with 11 bases in between.

On this clone: Other DNA sequences of this sample code for an identical CDR3. The CDR3 bases are TGTGCCAGCAGTTTCTCTGGCTACGAGCAGTACTTC. Protein: CASSFSGYEQYF. J is TRBJ2-7 and V is TRBV27; D remains ambiguous. The CDR3 runs 12 residues. The V and J ends lost 3 bases and 3 bases respectively, with 6 bases between them. Germline V CDR1 and CDR2: MNHEY, SMNVEV (reference sequence).

This chain uses TRBV6-5 with TRBJ2-7; 8 bases agree with TRBD2. The germline CDR1 and CDR2 sequences are MNHEY and SVGAGI. V lost 2 bases, J lost 5 bases, and 5 bases stayed unmatched. The CDR3 length is 14 residues. Here the CDR3 reads CASSYQREIDEQYF. The CDR3 region has the DNA TGTGCCAGCAGTTACCAGCGGGAGATTGACGAGCAGTACTTC.

J is TRBJ2-1 and V is TRBV27; no clear D. Trimming shortened V by 1 base and J by 4 bases, and 11 bases separated the two germline ends. Germline V CDR1 and CDR2: MNHEY, SMNVEV (reference sequence). The CDR3 runs 15 residues. The CDR3 coding sequence is TGTGCCAGCAGTTTATTTTCCAGCGATTACAATGAGCAGTTCTTC. This codes for CASSLFSSDYNEQFF.

This clone was observed once. The genes are TRBV11-3 and TRBJ2-7, with 7 bases lining up with TRBD1. Germline-derived CDR1 and CDR2 are SGHNT and YENEEA. Trimming removed 4 bases from V and 9 bases from J; junction bases left unmatched: 12. The CDR3 has 14 residues. CDR3 DNA: TGTGCCAGCAGCTCGAGGGACAGCCCCGACAGGCAGTACTTC. This translates into CASSSRDSPDRQYF.

The chain couples TRBV25-1 to TRBJ1-2, with D maybe TRBD1 (5 bases). This CDR3 comprises 14 residues. Trimming removed 2 bases from V and 5 bases from J, with 12 bases in between. The V gene's germline CDR1 is MGHDK and CDR2 SYGVNS. CDR3 bases: TGTGCCAGCAGTGAACTAGGGACGGTTTATGGCTACACCTTC. Its translation is CASSELGTVYGYTF.

J is TRBJ2-1 and V is TRBV9, with TRBD2 matching 10 bases. The CDR3 totals 16 residues. Germline-derived CDR1 and CDR2 are SGDLS and YYNGEE. Trimming cost V 4 bases and J 3 bases; bases outside gene matches: 7. CDR3 in amino acids: CASSPKTSGFYNEQFF. In DNA, the CDR3 is TGTGCCAGCAGCCCTAAGACTAGCGGGTTCTACAATGAGCAGTTCTTC.

The V and J genes are TRBV13 and TRBJ2-5, with 12 bases lining up with TRBD2. Germline V gene lookup returns CDR1 PRHDT and CDR2 FYEKMQ (reference sequence). With 3 bases clipped from V and 0 bases from J, the junction kept 2 bases outside the gene matches. The CDR3 has 16 amino acids. The CDR3 here is CASSFGLAGYQETQYF. CDR3 DNA: TGTGCCAGCAGCTTTGGACTAGCGGGGTACCAAGAGACCCAGTACTTC. The full variable domain, its missing parts supplied by reference TRBV13 and TRBJ2-5, is AAGVIQSPRHLIKEKRETATLKCYPIPRHDTVYWYQQGPGQDPQFLISFYEKMQSDKGSIPDRFSAQQFSDYHSELNMSSLELGDSALYFCASSFGLAGYQETQYFGPGTRLLVL.

This clone was counted between two and nine times. Within the sample, other DNA sequences also encode this same CDR3. V usage is TRBV27 and J usage is TRBJ2-7, with D maybe TRBD1 (5 bases). The germline V and J ends were trimmed by 5 bases and 2 bases, with 10 bases remaining between them. The CDR3 sequence is 13 residues long. Germline V gives CDR1 MNHEY, CDR2 SMNVEV (reference sequence). The CDR3 sequence: CASSVQGTYEQYF. The CDR3 nucleotides are TGTGCCAGCAGTGTCCAGGGAACCTACGAGCAGTACTTC.

The chain combines TRBV11-2 with TRBJ2-3; D remains ambiguous. The CDR3 loop spans 13 amino acids. The ends were cut back, 5 bases at V and 6 bases at J, with 12 bases in the middle. Germline CDR1 reads SGHAT; CDR2 reads FQNNGV. CDR3 DNA sequence: TGTGCCAGCAGCCCGCCTGAGACTGATACGCAGTATTTT. Protein sequence: CASSPPETDTQYF. Supplemented by reference TRBV11-2 and TRBJ2-3, the full variable domain reads EAGVAQSPRYKIIEKRQSVAFWCNPISGHATLYWYQQILGQGPKLLIQFQNNGVVDDSQLPKDRFSAERLKGVDSTLKIQPAKLEDSAVYLCASSPPETDTQYFGPGTRLTVL.

This chain uses TRBV7-9 with TRBJ2-7; no clear D. V was trimmed by 5 bases and J by 6 bases, leaving 14 bases between them. The CDR3 length is 13 residues. CDR1 SEHNR and CDR2 FQNEAQ come from the germline V gene (reference sequence). CDR3 loop: CASSPPDGPEQYF. The CDR3 nucleotides are TGTGCCAGCAGCCCCCCTGATGGCCCCGAGCAGTACTTC.